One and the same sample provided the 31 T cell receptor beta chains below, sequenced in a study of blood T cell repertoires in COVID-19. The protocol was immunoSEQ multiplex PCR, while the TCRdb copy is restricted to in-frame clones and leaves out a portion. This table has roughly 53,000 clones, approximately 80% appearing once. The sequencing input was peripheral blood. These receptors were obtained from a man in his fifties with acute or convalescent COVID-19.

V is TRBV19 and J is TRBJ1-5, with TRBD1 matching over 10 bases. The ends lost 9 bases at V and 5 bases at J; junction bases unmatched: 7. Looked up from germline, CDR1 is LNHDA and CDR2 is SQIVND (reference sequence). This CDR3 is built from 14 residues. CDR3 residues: CASTDRGLYQPQHF. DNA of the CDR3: TGTGCCAGCACCGACAGGGGGCTTTATCAGCCCCAGCATTTT.

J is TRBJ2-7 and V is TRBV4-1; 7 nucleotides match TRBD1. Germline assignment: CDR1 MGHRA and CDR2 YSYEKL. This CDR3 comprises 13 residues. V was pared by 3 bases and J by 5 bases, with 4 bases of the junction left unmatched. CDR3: CASSHGQADEQYF. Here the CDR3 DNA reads TGCGCCAGCAGCCACGGACAGGCTGACGAGCAGTACTTC.

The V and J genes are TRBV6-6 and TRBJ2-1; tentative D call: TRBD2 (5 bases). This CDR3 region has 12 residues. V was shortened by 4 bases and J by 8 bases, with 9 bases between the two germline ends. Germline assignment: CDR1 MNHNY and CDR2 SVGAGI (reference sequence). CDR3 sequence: CASSSTTDEQFF. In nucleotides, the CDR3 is TGTGCCAGCAGTTCGACTACGGATGAGCAGTTCTTC.

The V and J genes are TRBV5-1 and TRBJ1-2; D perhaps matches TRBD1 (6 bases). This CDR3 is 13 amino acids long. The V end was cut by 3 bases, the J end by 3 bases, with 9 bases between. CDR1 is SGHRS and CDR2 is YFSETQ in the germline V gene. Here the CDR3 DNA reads TGCGCCAGCAGCTCAGGGGTTGACTATGGCTACACCTTC. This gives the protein CASSSGVDYGYTF.

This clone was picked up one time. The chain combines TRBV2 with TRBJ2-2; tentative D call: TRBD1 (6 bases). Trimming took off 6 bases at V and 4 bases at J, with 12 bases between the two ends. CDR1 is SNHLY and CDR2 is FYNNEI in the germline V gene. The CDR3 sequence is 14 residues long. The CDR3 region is CASRGTGSTGELFF. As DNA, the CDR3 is TGTGCCAGCAGAGGAACAGGGAGCACCGGGGAGCTGTTTTTT.

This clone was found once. Here the CDR3 DNA reads TGCGCCAGCAGAACGAGCGGGAGCTCCTACAATGAGCAGTTCTTC. Protein: CASRTSGSSYNEQFF. The chain has TRBV5-1 and TRBJ2-1; the match to TRBD2 covers 8 bases. The CDR3 consists of 15 residues. The ends lost 5 bases at V and 0 bases at J; junction bases unmatched: 4. Germline lookup yields CDR1 SGHRS and CDR2 YFSETQ.

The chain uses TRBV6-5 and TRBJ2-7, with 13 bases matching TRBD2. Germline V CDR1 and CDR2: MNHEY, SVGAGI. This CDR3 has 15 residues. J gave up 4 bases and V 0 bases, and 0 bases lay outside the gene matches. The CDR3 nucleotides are TGTGCCAGCAGTTACTCGGGACTAGCGGGGTACGAGCAGTACTTC. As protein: CASSYSGLAGYEQYF.

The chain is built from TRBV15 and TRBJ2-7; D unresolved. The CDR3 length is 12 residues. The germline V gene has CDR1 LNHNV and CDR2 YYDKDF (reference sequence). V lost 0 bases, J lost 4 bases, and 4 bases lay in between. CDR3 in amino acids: CATSRDSYEQYF. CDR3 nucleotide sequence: TGTGCCACCAGCAGAGATTCGTACGAGCAGTACTTC.

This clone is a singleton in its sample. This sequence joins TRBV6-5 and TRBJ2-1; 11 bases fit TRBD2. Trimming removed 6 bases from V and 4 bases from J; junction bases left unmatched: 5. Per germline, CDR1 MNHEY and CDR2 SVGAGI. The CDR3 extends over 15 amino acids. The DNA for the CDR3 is TGTGCCAGCAGCCCACTAGCGGGGGTTTACAATGAGCAGTTCTTC. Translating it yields CASSPLAGVYNEQFF.

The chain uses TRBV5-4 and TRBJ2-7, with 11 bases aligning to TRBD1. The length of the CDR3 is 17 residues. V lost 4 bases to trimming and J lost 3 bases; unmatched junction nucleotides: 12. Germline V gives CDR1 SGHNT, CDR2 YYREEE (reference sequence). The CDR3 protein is CASSPQGGGQGVYEQYF. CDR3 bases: TGTGCCAGCAGCCCCCAAGGGGGGGGACAGGGGGTCTACGAGCAGTACTTC.

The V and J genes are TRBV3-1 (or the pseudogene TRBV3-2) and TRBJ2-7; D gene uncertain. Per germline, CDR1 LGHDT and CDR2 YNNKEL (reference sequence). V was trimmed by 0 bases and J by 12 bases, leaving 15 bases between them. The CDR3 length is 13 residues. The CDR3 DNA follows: TGTGCCAGCAGCCAAGATCAACTCGGGTTTTTGTACTTC. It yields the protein CASSQDQLGFLYF.

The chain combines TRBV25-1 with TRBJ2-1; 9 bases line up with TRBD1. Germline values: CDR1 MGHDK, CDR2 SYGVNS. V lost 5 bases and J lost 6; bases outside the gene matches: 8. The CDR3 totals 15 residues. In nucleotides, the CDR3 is TGTGCCAGCAGTTCTTGGGACAGGGAAGGCAATGAGCAGTTCTTC. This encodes CASSSWDREGNEQFF.

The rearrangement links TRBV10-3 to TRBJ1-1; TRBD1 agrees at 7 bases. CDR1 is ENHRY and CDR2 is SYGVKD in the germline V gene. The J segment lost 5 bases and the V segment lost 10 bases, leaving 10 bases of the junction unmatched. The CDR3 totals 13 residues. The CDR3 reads CATSGGEGTEAFF. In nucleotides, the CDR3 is TGTGCCACCTCAGGGGGTGAGGGTACTGAAGCTTTCTTT.

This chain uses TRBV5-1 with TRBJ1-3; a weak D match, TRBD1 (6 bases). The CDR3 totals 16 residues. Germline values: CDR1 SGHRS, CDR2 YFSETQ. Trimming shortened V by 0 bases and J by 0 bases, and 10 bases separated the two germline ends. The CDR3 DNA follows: TGCGCCAGCAGCTTGGAGGCCAGGGGCTCTGGAAACACCATATATTTT. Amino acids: CASSLEARGSGNTIYF.

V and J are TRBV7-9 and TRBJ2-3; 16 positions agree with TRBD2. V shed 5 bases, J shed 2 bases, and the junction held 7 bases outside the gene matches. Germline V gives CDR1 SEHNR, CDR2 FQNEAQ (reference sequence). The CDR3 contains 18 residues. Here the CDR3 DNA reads TGTGCCAGCAGCAAAGGGACTAGCGGGAGGGCGGTCACAGATACGCAGTATTTT. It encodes CASSKGTSGRAVTDTQYF.

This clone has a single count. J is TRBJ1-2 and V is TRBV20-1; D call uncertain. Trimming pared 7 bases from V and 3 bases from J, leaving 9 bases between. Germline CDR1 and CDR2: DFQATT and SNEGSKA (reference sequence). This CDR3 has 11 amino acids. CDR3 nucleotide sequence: TGCAGTGTTTGGCTTGACTATGGCTACACCTTC. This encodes CSVWLDYGYTF.

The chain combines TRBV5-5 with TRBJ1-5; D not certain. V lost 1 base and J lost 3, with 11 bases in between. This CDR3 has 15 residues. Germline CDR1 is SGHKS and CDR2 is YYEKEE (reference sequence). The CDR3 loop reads CASSLTSVHNQPQHF. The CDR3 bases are TGTGCCAGCAGCTTGACCTCGGTCCACAATCAGCCCCAGCATTTT.

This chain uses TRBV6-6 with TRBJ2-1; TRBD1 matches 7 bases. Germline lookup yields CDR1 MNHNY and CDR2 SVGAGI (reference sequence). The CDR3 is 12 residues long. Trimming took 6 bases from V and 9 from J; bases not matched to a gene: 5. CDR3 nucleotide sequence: TGTGCCAGCAGGACGACAGGGATTGAGCAGTTCTTC. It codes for CASRTTGIEQFF.

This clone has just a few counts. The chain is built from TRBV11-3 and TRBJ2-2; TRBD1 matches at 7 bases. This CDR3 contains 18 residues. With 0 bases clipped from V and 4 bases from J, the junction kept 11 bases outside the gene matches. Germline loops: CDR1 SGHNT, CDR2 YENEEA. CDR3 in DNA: TGTGCCAGCAGCTTAGACCGTATTGGGGCAGGGGGCACCGGGGAGCTGTTTTTT. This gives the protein CASSLDRIGAGGTGELFF.

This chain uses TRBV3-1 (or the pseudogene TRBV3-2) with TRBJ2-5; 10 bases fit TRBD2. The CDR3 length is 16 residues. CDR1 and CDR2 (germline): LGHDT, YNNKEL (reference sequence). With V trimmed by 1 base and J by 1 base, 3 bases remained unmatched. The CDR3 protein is CASSQASSGSQETQYF. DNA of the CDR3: TGTGCCAGCAGCCAAGCGTCTAGCGGGAGCCAAGAGACCCAGTACTTC.

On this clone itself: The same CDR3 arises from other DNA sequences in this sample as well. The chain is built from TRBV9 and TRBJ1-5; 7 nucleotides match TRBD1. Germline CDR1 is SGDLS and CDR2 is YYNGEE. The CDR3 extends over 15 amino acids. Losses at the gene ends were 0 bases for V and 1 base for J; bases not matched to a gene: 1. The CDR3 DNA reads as TGTGCCAGCAGCGTAGGGACAGGAAGCAATCAGCCCCAGCATTTT. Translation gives CASSVGTGSNQPQHF.

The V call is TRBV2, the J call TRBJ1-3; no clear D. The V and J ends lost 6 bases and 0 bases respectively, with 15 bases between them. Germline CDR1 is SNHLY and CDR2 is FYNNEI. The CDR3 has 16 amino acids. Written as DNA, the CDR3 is TGTGCCAGCAGACAGCTTTCTCTAATCTCTGGAAACACCATATATTTT. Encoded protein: CASRQLSLISGNTIYF.

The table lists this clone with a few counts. The CDR3 coding sequence is TGTGCCACCAGTGACTCTTCAGGGGGTTTTGGCTACACCTTC. It codes for CATSDSSGGFGYTF. The V call is TRBV24-1, the J call TRBJ1-2; 7 bases are shared with TRBD1. This CDR3 spans 14 amino acids. The germline V gene encodes CDR1 KGHDR and CDR2 SFDVKD. V lost 4 bases to trimming and J lost 7 bases; unmatched junction nucleotides: 8.

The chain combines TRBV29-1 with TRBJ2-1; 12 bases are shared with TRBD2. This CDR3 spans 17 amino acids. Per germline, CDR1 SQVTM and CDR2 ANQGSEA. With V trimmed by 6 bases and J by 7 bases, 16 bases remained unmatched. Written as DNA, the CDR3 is TGCAGCGTAGACGGGGGACGGACTAGCGGGACAGGTAATGAGCAGTTCTTC. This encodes CSVDGGRTSGTGNEQFF.

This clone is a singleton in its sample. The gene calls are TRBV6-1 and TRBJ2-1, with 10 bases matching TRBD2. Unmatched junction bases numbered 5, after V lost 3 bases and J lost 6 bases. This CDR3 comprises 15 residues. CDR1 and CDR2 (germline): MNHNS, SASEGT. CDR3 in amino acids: CASSDLAGVSNEQFF. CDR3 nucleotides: TGTGCCAGCAGTGATCTAGCGGGAGTATCCAATGAGCAGTTCTTC.

Written as DNA, the CDR3 is TGTGCCAGTAGTATAGTTCGTCACAGCTCGAACACCGGGGAGCTGTTTTTT. Translated, it gives CASSIVRHSSNTGELFF. V usage is TRBV19 and J usage is TRBJ2-2; D gene uncertain. Trimming cost V 1 base and J 0 bases, with 12 bases left between them. The CDR3 consists of 17 residues. Germline loops: CDR1 LNHDA, CDR2 SQIVND (reference sequence).

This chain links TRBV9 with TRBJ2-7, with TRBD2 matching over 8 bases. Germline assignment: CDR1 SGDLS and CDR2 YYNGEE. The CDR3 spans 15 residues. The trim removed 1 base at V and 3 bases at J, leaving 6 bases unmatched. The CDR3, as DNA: TGTGCCAGCAGCGTATACGGAGCGGGGGACTACGAGCAGTACTTC. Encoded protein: CASSVYGAGDYEQYF.

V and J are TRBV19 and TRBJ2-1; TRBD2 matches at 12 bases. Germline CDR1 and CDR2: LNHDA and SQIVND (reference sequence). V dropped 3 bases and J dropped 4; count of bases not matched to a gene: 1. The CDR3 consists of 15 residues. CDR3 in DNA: TGTGCCAGTAGTATTGGACTAGCGGGATACAATGAGCAGTTCTTC. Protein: CASSIGLAGYNEQFF.

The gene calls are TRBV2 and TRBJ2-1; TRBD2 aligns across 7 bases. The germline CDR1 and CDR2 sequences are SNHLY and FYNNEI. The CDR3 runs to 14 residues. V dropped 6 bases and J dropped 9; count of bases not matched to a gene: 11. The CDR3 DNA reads TGTGCCAGCAGACCCAATCGGGGGGACCTTGAGCAGTTCTTC. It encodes CASRPNRGDLEQFF.

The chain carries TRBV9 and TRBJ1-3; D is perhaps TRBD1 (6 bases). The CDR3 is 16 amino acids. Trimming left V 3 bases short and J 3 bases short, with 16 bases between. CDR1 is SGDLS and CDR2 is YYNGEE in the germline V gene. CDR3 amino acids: CASSGDTGQSGNTIYF. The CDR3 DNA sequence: TGTGCCAGCAGCGGAGACACAGGGCAGAGTGGAAACACCATATATTTT.

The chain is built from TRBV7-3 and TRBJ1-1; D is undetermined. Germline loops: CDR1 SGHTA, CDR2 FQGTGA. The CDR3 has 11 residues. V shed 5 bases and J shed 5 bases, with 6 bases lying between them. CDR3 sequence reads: CASSAGTEAFF. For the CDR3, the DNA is TGTGCCAGCAGCGCCGGGACTGAAGCTTTCTTT.